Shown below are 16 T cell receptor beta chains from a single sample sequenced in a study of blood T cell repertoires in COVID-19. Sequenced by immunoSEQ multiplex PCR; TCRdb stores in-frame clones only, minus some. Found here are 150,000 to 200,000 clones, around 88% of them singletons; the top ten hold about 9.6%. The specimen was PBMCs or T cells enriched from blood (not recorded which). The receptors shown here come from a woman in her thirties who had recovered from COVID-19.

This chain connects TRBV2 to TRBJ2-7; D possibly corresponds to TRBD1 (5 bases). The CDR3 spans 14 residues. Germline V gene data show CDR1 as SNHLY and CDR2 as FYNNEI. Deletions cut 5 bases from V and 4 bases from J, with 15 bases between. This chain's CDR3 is CASSSGRGTYEQYF. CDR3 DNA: TGTGCCAGCAGTTCCGGAAGGGGCACGTACGAGCAGTACTTC.

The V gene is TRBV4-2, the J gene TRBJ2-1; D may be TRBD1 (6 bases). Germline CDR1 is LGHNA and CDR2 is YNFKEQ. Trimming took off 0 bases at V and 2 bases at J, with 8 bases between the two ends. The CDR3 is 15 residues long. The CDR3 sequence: CASSQETGPYNEQFF. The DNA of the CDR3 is TGTGCCAGCAGCCAAGAGACAGGACCCTACAATGAGCAGTTCTTC.

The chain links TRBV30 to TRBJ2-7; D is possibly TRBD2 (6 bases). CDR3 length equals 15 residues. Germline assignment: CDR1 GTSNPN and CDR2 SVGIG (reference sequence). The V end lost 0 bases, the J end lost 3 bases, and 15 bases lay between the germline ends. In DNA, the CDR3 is TGTGCCTGGAGTGTATGGGCAGCGGGTAACTACGAGCAGTACTTC. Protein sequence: CAWSVWAAGNYEQYF.

The CDR3 loop is CASSSPGAQAEAFF. The DNA of the CDR3 is TGTGCCAGCAGTTCCCCAGGGGCGCAGGCTGAAGCTTTCTTT. The chain has TRBV28 and TRBJ1-1, with a weak D call TRBD1 (6 bases). Germline values: CDR1 MDHEN, CDR2 SYDVKM. CDR3 length: 14 amino acids. V was trimmed by 4 bases and J by 6 bases, leaving 15 bases between them.

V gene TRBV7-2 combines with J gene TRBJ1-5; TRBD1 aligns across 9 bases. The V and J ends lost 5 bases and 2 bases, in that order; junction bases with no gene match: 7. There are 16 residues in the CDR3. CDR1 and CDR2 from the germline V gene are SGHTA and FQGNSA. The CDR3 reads CASSITGGRGNQPQHF. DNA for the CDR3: TGTGCCAGCAGCATAACAGGGGGCAGGGGCAATCAGCCCCAGCATTTT.

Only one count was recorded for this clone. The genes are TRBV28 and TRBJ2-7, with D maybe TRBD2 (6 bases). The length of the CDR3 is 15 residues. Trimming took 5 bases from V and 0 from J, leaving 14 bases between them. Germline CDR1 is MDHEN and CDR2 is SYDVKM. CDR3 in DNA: TGTGCCAGCAGTCCAGGGACTGCCCGCTCCTACGAGCAGTACTTC. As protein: CASSPGTARSYEQYF.

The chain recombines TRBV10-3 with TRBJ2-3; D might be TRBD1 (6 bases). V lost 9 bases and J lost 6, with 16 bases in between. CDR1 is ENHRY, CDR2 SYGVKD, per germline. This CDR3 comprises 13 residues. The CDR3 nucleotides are TGTGCCATGTCACAGGGCCCAGTGGATACGCAGTATTTT. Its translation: CAMSQGPVDTQYF.

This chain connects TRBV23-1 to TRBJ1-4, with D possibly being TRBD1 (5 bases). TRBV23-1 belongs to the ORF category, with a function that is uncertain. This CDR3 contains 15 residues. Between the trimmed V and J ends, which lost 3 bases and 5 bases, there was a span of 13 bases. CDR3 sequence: CASSQKSNRNEKLFF. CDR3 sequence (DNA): TGCGCCAGCAGTCAGAAGTCTAACAGGAATGAAAAACTGTTTTTT.

CDR3 coding DNA: TGTGCCAGCTCACCCTCGACTAGCGGGTTCTACGAGCAGTACTTC. It specifies CASSPSTSGFYEQYF. This chain connects TRBV18 to TRBJ2-7, with TRBD2 identical over 10 bases. Unmatched junction bases numbered 5, after V lost 3 bases and J lost 3 bases. Germline lookup yields CDR1 KGHSH and CDR2 LQKENI. The CDR3 loop spans 15 amino acids.

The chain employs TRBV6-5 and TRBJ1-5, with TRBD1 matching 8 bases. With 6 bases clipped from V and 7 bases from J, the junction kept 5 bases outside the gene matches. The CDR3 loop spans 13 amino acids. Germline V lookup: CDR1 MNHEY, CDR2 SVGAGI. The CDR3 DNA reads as TGTGCCAGCAGCACAGGGGGTTGGCAGCCCCAGCATTTT. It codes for CASSTGGWQPQHF.

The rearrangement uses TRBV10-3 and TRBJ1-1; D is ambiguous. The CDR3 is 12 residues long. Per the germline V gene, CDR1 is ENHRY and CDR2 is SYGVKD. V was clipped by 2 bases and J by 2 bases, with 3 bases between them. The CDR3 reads CAISERNTEAFF. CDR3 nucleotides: TGTGCCATCAGTGAGCGTAACACTGAAGCTTTCTTT.

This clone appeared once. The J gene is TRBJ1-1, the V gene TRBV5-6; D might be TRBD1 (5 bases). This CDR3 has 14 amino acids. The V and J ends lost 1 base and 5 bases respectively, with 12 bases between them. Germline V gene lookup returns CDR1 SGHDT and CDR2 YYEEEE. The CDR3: CASSLTGGETEAFF. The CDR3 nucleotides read TGTGCCAGCAGCTTGACAGGTGGTGAGACTGAAGCTTTCTTT.

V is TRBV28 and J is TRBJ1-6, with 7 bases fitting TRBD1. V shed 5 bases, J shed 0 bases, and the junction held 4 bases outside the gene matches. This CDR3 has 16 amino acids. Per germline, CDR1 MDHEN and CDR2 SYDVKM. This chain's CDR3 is CASSQGGSSYNSPLHF. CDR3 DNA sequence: TGTGCCAGCAGTCAGGGGGGCAGCTCCTATAATTCACCCCTCCACTTT. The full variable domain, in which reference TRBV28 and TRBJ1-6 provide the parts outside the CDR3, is DVKVTQSSRYLVKRTGEKVFLECVQDMDHENMFWYRQDPGLGLRLIYFSYDVKMKEKGDIPEGYSVSREKKERFSLILESASTNQTSMYLCASSQGGSSYNSPLHFGNGTRLTVT.

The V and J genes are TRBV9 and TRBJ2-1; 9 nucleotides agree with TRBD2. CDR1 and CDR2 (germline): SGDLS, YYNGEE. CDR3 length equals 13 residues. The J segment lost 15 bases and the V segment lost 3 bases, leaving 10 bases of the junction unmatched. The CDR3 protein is CASSGDIAGEGFF. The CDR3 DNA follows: TGTGCCAGCAGCGGCGATATAGCGGGAGAGGGGTTCTTC.

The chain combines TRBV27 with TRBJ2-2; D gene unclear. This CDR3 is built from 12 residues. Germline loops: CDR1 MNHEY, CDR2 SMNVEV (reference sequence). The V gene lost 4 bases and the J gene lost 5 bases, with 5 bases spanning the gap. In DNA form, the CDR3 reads TGTGCCAGCAGTTCCTTAACCGGGGAGCTGTTTTTT. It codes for CASSSLTGELFF.

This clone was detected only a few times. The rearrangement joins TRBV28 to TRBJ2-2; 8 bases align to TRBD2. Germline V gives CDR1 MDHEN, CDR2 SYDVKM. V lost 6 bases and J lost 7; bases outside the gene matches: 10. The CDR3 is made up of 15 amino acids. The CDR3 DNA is TGTGCCAGCAGACCACCGGGACTAGGGATCGGGGAGCTGTTTTTT. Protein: CASRPPGLGIGELFF. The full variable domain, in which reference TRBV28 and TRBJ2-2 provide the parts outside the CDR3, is DVKVTQSSRYLVKRTGEKVFLECVQDMDHENMFWYRQDPGLGLRLIYFSYDVKMKEKGDIPEGYSVSREKKERFSLILESASTNQTSMYLCASRPPGLGIGELFFGEGSRLTVL.